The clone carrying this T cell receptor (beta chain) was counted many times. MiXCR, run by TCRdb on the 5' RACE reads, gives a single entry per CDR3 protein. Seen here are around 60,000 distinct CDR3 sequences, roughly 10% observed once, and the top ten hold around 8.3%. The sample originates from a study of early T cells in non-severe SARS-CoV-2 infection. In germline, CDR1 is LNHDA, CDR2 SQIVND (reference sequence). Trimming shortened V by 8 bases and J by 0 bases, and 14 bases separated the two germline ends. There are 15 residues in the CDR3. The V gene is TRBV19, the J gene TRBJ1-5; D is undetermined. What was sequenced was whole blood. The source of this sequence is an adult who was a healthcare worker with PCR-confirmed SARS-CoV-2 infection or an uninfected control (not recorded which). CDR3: CASAMAGYSNQPQHF. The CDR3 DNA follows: TGTGCCAGTGCCATGGCAGGTTATAGCAATCAGCCCCAGCATTTT.